One sample yielded the 21 T cell receptor beta chains listed below, sequenced in a study of patients and donors after allogeneic stem cell transplantation. TCRdb reprocessed the RT-PCR reads with MiXCR, giving one entry per CDR3 protein. The sample records several hundred distinct CDR3 sequences, around 1.3% being singletons. Sequenced material: blood, either unsorted or a sorted T cell fraction (not recorded which). These TCRs come from a human donor who was either an allogeneic HSCT recipient or a stem cell or donor lymphocyte infusion donor (not recorded which). It is not recorded whose cells these are; they may come from a transplant donor.

This clonotype is categorized as large. This chain connects TRBV5-6 to TRBJ2-7; 8 bases are shared with TRBD1. V lost 1 base to trimming and J lost 3 bases; unmatched junction nucleotides: 6. The CDR3 spans 15 residues. Germline V gene lookup returns CDR1 SGHDT and CDR2 YYEEEE. CDR3 sequence reads: CASSLWPGGRYEQYF. CDR3 DNA sequence: TGTGCCAGCAGCTTGTGGCCAGGGGGCCGCTACGAGCAGTACTTC.

This clonotype is judged large (0.1 to 1%). This chain joins TRBV12-3 or TRBV12-4 and TRBJ2-1; D is perhaps TRBD2 (6 bases). CDR3 length: 17 residues. Deletions cut 5 bases from V and 2 bases from J, with 19 bases between. The CDR3 DNA is TGTGCCAGCAGTCCTAGGAGGGCACTAGGCCCCTACAATGAGCAGTTCTTC. It yields the protein CASSPRRALGPYNEQFF.

By frequency in the sample, this clonotype is large (0.1 to 1%). The CDR3: CASSQVPGQGLYGYTF. The DNA for the CDR3 is TGTGCCAGCAGCCAAGTTCCGGGACAGGGCCTCTATGGCTACACCTTC. This chain joins TRBV11-2 and TRBJ1-2; 9 bases map to TRBD1. The CDR3 contains 16 residues. Looked up from germline, CDR1 is SGHAT and CDR2 is FQNNGV. V lost 5 bases to trimming and J lost 4 bases; unmatched junction nucleotides: 11.

This clonotype ranks as medium-sized. This chain joins TRBV7-3 and TRBJ2-7; D is perhaps TRBD1 (5 bases). The CDR3 loop spans 17 amino acids. Germline V gene lookup returns CDR1 SGHTA and CDR2 FQGTGA. The V end lost 5 bases, the J end lost 1 base, and 21 bases lay between the germline ends. The CDR3 DNA reads TGTGCCAGCAGCCCCTCCACCCCCGACAGAACATCCTACGAGCAGTACTTC. Its protein product is CASSPSTPDRTSYEQYF.

This clonotype is large (0.1 to 1%) by share. V usage is TRBV11-1 and J usage is TRBJ2-5; D tentatively reads TRBD1 or TRBD2 (5 bases each). Germline V gene sequence: CDR1 SGHAT, CDR2 FQDESV (reference sequence). V was shortened by 5 bases and J by 2 bases, with 9 bases between the two germline ends. The CDR3 length is 13 residues. This CDR3 is CASSPEGQETQYF. The DNA for the CDR3 is TGTGCCAGCAGCCCAGAGGGGCAAGAGACCCAGTACTTC.

This clonotype is large (0.1 to 1%) in the sample. The chain uses TRBV19 and TRBJ2-4, with a tentative D call TRBD1 (5 bases). Germline V gene lookup returns CDR1 LNHDA and CDR2 SQIVND (reference sequence). CDR3 length equals 12 residues. V was pared by 5 bases and J by 7 bases, with 9 bases between. CDR3 region: CASSQQGNIQYF. The CDR3 region has the DNA TGTGCCAGTAGTCAGCAGGGTAACATTCAGTACTTC. The full variable domain, in which reference TRBV19 and TRBJ2-4 provide the parts outside the CDR3, is DGGITQSPKYLFRKEGQNVTLSCEQNLNHDAMYWYRQDPGQGLRLIYYSQIVNDFQKGDIAEGYSVSREKKESFPLTVTSAQKNPTAFYLCASSQQGNIQYFGAGTRLSVL.

By share of the sample, this clonotype is large. The CDR3 DNA reads TGTGCCAGCAGTCTGACAGGGTTTAGCTCCTACAATGAGCAGTTCTTC. It codes for CASSLTGFSSYNEQFF. The V call is TRBV2, the J call TRBJ2-1; 7 positions agree with TRBD1. The CDR3 runs 16 residues. Trimming cost V 5 bases and J 0 bases; bases outside gene matches: 7. Germline CDR1 reads SNHLY; CDR2 reads FYNNEI.

This clonotype is large in the sample. The genes are TRBV7-2 and TRBJ2-7, with TRBD1 matching 9 bases. The CDR3 runs 16 residues. Unmatched junction bases numbered 9, after V lost 0 bases and J lost 6 bases. Germline V CDR1 and CDR2: SGHTA, FQGNSA. CDR3 in amino acids: CASSLARGQGDLEQYF. The CDR3 DNA reads as TGTGCCAGCAGCTTAGCGCGGGGACAGGGTGATCTCGAGCAGTACTTC. Drawing the rest from reference TRBV7-2 and TRBJ2-7, the complete variable domain is GAGVSQSPSNKVTEKGKDVELRCDPISGHTALYWYRQSLGQGLEFLIYFQGNSAPDKSGLPSDRFSAERTGGSVSTLTIQRTQQEDSAVYLCASSLARGQGDLEQYFGPGTRLTVT.

Judged by abundance, this clonotype is medium-sized (0.01 to 0.1%). The rearrangement joins TRBV5-1 to TRBJ2-7; weak D call: TRBD1 (7 bases). Deletions cut 4 bases from V and 0 bases from J, with 11 bases between. Germline assignment: CDR1 SGHRS and CDR2 YFSETQ. The CDR3 totals 14 residues. Here the CDR3 reads CASSRGDSSYEQYV. The CDR3 region has the DNA TGCGCCAGCAGCAGGGGGGACAGCTCCTACGAGCAGTACGTC.

Relative to its sample, this clonotype is medium-sized. The CDR3 is CASSLSLESNEQFF. The DNA for the CDR3 is TGTGCCAGCAGTTTATCCCTAGAATCCAATGAGCAGTTCTTC. V gene TRBV27 combines with J gene TRBJ2-1; D not resolved. V was pared by 0 bases and J by 6 bases, with 9 bases between. Germline-derived CDR1 and CDR2 are MNHEY and SMNVEV (reference sequence). The length of the CDR3 is 14 residues.

This clonotype is categorized as large. The rearrangement links TRBV27 to TRBJ2-7; a weak D match, TRBD1 (6 bases). The CDR3 length is 13 residues. CDR1 and CDR2 (germline): MNHEY, SMNVEV (reference sequence). Trimming stripped 5 bases from V and 0 bases from J, with 8 bases between. CDR3 sequence reads: CASSLDSSYEQYF. In DNA form, the CDR3 reads TGTGCCAGCAGTCTGGACAGCTCCTACGAGCAGTACTTC.

By share, this clonotype counts as medium-sized. The rearrangement uses TRBV5-4 and TRBJ2-7; no clear D. This CDR3 comprises 12 residues. Germline-derived CDR1 and CDR2 are SGHNT and YYREEE (reference sequence). V was clipped by 0 bases and J by 6 bases, with 7 bases between them. The DNA of the CDR3 is TGTGCCAGCAGCTTGGGGTCGGGCGAGCAGTACGTC. It codes for CASSLGSGEQYV.

This clonotype is judged medium-sized. This chain uses TRBV7-9 with TRBJ2-5; perhaps TRBD1 as D (6 bases). The CDR3 runs 16 residues. Germline CDR1 and CDR2: SEHNR and FQNEAQ (reference sequence). V lost 5 bases to trimming and J lost 1 base, with 17 bases between them. CDR3 loop: CASSPRQGKFQETQYF. The CDR3 nucleotides read TGTGCCAGCAGCCCGCGTCAGGGGAAATTCCAAGAGACCCAGTACTTC.

By its share, this clonotype is large. The chain combines TRBV30 with TRBJ2-7; D could derive from TRBD1 or TRBD2 (5 bases each). Per germline, CDR1 GTSNPN and CDR2 SVGIG (reference sequence). Deletions cut 3 bases from V and 1 base from J, with 10 bases between. This CDR3 region has 13 residues. The CDR3 region is CAWSGTDSYEQYF. The CDR3 DNA sequence: TGTGCCTGGAGCGGGACGGATTCCTACGAGCAGTACTTC.

By frequency in the sample, this clonotype is medium-sized. CDR3 region: CASSKFIQGRDGYTF. The DNA for the CDR3 is TGTGCCAGCAGTAAATTTATCCAGGGCAGGGATGGCTACACCTTC. The rearrangement joins TRBV12-3 or TRBV12-4 to TRBJ1-2, with D possibly being TRBD1 (5 bases). The CDR3 is 15 amino acids. The germline V and J ends were trimmed by 5 bases and 6 bases, with 19 bases remaining between them.

Relative to its sample, this clonotype is large. V and J are TRBV5-1 and TRBJ1-1, with D uncertain. The V gene's germline CDR1 is SGHRS and CDR2 YFSETQ. The CDR3 runs 14 residues. V was cut by 5 bases and J by 6 bases, with 17 bases left in between. The CDR3 sequence: CASSFLGPGAEAFF. The CDR3 bases are TGCGCCAGCAGTTTCCTCGGACCTGGGGCTGAAGCTTTCTTT.

By its share, this clonotype is large (0.1 to 1%). V is TRBV20-1 and J is TRBJ1-6; D is unresolved. With 6 bases removed from V and 7 bases from J, the gap between germline ends came to 16 bases. The germline V gene has CDR1 DFQATT and CDR2 SNEGSKA (reference sequence). CDR3 length equals 14 residues. The CDR3 DNA follows: TGCAGTGCCGACCCTACTGTGGAAAATTCACCCCTCCACTTT. It codes for CSADPTVENSPLHF.

This clonotype is classed as large. V is TRBV5-1 and J is TRBJ2-2; D could derive from TRBD1 or TRBD2 (6 bases each). Deletions cut 2 bases from V and 6 bases from J, with 8 bases between. The CDR3 sequence is 13 residues long. Germline V gene lookup returns CDR1 SGHRS and CDR2 YFSETQ. Here the CDR3 reads CASSLRGAGELFF. Written as DNA, the CDR3 is TGCGCCAGCAGCTTAAGGGGGGCCGGGGAGCTGTTTTTT.

This clonotype rates as large (0.1 to 1%). The chain is built from TRBV7-9 and TRBJ2-7; the match to TRBD1 covers 8 bases. CDR3 size: 12 residues. In germline, CDR1 is SEHNR, CDR2 FQNEAQ (reference sequence). Trimming took 5 bases from V and 6 from J; bases not matched to a gene: 3. The CDR3 DNA reads as TGTGCCAGCAGCCACGACAGGGGCGAGCAGTACTTC. It encodes CASSHDRGEQYF.

This clonotype rates as large. The chain uses TRBV29-1 and TRBJ1-1; D remains unclear. The CDR3 spans 11 residues. Trimming removed 3 bases at V and 7 bases at J, with 9 bases between. Per the germline V gene, CDR1 is SQVTM and CDR2 is ANQGSEA. Here the CDR3 DNA reads TGCAGCGTTGAGCCACAGCTTGAAGCTTTCTTT. Translating gives CSVEPQLEAFF. The full variable domain, its missing parts supplied by reference TRBV29-1 and TRBJ1-1, is SAVISQKPSRDICQRGTSLTIQCQVDSQVTMMFWYRQQPGQSLTLIATANQGSEATYESGFVIDKFPISRPNLTFSTLTVSNMSPEDSSIYLCSVEPQLEAFFGQGTRLTVV.

The V and J genes are TRBV9 and TRBJ2-1, with no clear D. The CDR3 loop spans 13 amino acids. The germline gives CDR1 SGDLS, CDR2 YYNGEE. The CDR3 here is CARSVVPYNEQFF. In nucleotides, the CDR3 is TGTGCAAGAAGCGTAGTCCCGTACAATGAGCAGTTCTTC.